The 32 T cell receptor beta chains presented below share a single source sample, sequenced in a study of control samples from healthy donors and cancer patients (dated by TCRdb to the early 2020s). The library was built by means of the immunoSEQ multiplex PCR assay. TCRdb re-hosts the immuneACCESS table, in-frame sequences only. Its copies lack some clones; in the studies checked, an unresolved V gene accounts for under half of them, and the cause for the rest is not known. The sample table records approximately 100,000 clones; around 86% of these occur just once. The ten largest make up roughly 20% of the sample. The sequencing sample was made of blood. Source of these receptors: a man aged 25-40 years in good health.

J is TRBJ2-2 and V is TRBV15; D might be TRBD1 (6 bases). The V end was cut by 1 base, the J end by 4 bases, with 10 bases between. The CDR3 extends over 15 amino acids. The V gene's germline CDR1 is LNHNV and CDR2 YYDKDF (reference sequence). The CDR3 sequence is CATSRARGATGELFF. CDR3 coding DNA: TGTGCCACCAGCAGAGCCAGGGGTGCCACCGGGGAGCTGTTTTTT.

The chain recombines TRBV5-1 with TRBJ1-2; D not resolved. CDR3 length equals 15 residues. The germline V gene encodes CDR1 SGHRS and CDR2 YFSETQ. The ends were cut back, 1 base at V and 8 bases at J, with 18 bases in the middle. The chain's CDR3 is CASSLSTGSLNGYTF. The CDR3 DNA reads TGCGCCAGCAGCTTGTCTACGGGCAGTCTAAACGGCTACACCTTC.

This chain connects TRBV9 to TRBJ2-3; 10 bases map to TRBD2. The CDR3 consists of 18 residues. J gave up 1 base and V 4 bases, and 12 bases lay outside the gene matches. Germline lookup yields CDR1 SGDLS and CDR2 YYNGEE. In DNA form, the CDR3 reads TGTGCCAGCAGCCCCGGCGGTAGCGGGGGGCGTCGCACAGATACGCAGTATTTT. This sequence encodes CASSPGGSGGRRTDTQYF.

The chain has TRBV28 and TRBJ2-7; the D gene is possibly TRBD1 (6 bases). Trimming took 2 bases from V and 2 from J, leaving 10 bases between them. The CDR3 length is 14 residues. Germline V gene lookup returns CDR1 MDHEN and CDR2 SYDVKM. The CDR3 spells CASSLSTGTYEQYF. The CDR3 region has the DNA TGTGCCAGCAGTTTAAGTACAGGGACCTACGAGCAGTACTTC. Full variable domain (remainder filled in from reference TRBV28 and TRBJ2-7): DVKVTQSSRYLVKRTGEKVFLECVQDMDHENMFWYRQDPGLGLRLIYFSYDVKMKEKGDIPEGYSVSREKKERFSLILESASTNQTSMYLCASSLSTGTYEQYFGPGTRLTVT.

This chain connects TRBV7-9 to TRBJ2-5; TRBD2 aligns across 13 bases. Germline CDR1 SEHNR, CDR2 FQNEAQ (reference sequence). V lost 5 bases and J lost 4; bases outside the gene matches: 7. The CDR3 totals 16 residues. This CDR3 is CASSQSTSGGRETQYF. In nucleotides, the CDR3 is TGTGCCAGCAGCCAGTCGACTAGCGGGGGGCGAGAGACCCAGTACTTC.

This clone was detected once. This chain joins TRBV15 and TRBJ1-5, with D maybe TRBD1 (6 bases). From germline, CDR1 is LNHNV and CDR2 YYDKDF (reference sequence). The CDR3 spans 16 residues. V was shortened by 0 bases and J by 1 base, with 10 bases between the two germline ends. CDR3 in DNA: TGTGCCACCAGCAGAGATCGCGGACAGAGCAATCAGCCCCAGCATTTT. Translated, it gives CATSRDRGQSNQPQHF.

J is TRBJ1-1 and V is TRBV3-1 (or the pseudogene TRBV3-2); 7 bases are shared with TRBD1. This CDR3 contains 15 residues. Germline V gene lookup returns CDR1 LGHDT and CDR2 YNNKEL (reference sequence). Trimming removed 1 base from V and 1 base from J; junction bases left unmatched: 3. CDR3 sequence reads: CASSQGGTANTEAFF. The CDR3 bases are TGTGCCAGCAGCCAAGGAGGGACAGCGAACACTGAAGCTTTCTTT.

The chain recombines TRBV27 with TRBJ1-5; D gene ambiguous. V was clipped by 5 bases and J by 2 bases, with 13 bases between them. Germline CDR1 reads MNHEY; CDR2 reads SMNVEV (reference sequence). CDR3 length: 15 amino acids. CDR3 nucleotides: TGTGCCAGCAGTCCCGTGATTGGCGGCAATCAGCCCCAGCATTTT. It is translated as CASSPVIGGNQPQHF.

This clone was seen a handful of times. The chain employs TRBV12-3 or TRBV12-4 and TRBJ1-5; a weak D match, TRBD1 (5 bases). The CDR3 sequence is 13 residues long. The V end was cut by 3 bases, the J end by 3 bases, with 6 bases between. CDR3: CASSLDNNQPQHF. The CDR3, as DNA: TGTGCCAGCAGTTTGGACAACAATCAGCCCCAGCATTTT.

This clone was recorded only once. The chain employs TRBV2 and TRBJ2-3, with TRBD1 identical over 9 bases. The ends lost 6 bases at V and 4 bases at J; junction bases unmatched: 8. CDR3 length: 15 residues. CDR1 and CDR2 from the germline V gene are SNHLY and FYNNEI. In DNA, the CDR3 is TGTGCCAGCAGGGTGGACAGGGGAGGTTCAGATACGCAGTATTTT. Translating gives CASRVDRGGSDTQYF.

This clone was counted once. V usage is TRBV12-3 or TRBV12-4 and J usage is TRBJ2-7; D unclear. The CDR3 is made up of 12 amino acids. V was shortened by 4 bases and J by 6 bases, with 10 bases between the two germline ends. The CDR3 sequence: CASSSNPGEQYF. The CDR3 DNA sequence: TGTGCCAGCAGTTCTAATCCAGGCGAGCAGTACTTC.

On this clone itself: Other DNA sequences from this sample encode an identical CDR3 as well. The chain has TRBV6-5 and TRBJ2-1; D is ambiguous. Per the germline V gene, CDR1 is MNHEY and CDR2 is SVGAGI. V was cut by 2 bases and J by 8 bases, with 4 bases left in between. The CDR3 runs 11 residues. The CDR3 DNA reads TGTGCCAGCAGTTACGGCGATGAGCAGTTCTTC. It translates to CASSYGDEQFF.

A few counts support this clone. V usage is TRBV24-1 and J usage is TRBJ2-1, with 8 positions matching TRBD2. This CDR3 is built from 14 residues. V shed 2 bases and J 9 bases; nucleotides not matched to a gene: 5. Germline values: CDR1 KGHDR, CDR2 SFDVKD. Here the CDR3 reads CATSDSGRGVEQFF. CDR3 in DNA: TGTGCCACCAGTGATTCCGGGCGGGGGGTTGAGCAGTTCTTC.

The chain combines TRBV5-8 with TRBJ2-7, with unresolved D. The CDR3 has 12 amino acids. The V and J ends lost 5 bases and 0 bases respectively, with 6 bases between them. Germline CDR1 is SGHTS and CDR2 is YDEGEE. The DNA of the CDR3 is TGTGCCAGCAGTCCCAGCTCCTACGAGCAGTACGTC. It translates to CASSPSSYEQYV.

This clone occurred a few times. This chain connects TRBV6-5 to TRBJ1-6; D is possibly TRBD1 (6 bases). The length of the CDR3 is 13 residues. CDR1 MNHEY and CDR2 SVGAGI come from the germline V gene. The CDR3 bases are TGTGCTAGTAGCCGGGACAAGAATTCACCCCTCCACTTT. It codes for CASSRDKNSPLHF.

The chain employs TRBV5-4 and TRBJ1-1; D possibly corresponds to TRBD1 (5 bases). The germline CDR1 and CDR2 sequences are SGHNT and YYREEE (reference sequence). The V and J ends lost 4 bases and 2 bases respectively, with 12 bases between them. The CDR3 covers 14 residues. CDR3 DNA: TGTGCCAGCAGCCCAAGGGGAGCTAACACTGAAGCTTTCTTT. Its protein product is CASSPRGANTEAFF.

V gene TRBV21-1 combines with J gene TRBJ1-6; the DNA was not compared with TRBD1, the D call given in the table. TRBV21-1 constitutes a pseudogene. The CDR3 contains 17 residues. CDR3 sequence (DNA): TGTGCCAGCAGCAAAGGGCCACAGGGGGCTGATAATTCACCCCTCCACTTT. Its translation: CASSKGPQGADNSPLHF.

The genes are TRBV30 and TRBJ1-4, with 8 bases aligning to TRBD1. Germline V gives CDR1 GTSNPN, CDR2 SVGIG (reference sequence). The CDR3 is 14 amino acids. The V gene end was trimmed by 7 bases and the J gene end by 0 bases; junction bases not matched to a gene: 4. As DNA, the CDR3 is TGTGCCTATACAGGGGGTCCAACTAATGAAAAACTGTTTTTT. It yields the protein CAYTGGPTNEKLFF.

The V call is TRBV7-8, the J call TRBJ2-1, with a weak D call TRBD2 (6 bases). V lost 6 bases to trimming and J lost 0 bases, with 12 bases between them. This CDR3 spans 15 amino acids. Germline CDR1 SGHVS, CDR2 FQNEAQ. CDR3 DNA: TGTGCCAGCAGAAGGGACTCTGGCTCCTACAATGAGCAGTTCTTC. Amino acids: CASRRDSGSYNEQFF.

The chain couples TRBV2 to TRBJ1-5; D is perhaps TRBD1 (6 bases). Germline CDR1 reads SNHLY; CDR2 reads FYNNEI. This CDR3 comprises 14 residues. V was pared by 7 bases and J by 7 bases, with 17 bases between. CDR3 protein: CASTEQGGRQPQHF. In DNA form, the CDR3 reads TGTGCCAGCACCGAGCAAGGGGGGCGGCAGCCCCAGCATTTT.

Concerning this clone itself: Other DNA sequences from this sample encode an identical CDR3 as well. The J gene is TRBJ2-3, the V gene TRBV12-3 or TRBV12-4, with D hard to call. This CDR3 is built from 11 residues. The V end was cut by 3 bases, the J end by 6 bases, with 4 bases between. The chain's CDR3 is CASSFRDTQYF. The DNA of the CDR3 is TGTGCCAGCAGTTTTAGGGATACGCAGTATTTT.

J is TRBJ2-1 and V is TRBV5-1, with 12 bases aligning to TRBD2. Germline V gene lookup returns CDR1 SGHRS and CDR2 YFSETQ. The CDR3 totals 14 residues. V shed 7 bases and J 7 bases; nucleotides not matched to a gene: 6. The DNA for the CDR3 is TGCGCCAGCCGGGAGACTAGCGGGGGTAATGAGCAGTTCTTC. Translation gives CASRETSGGNEQFF.

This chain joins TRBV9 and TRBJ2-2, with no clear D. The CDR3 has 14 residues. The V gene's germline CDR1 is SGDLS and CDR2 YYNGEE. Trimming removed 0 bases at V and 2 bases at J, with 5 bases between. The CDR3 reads CASSVGRNTGELFF. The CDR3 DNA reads TGTGCCAGCAGCGTAGGCAGAAACACCGGGGAGCTGTTTTTT.

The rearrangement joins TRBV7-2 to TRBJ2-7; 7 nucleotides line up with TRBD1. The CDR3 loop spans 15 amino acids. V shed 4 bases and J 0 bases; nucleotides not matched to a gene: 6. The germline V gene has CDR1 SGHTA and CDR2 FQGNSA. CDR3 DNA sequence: TGTGCCAGCAGCTCCGACAGGGCCCGCTCCTACGAGCAGTACTTC. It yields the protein CASSSDRARSYEQYF.

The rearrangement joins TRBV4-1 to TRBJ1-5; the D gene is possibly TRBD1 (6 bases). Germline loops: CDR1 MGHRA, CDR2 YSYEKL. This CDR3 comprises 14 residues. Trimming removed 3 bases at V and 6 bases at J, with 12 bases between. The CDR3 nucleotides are TGCGCCAGCAGCCAGGGGGGCTCGGGTCAGCCCCAGCATTTT. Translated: CASSQGGSGQPQHF.

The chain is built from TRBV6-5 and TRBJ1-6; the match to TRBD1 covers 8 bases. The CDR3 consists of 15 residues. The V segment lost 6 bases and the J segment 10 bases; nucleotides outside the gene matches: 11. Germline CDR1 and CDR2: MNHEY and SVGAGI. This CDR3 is CASSRLRTGLSPLHF. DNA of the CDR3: TGTGCCAGCAGCCGCCTCAGGACAGGGTTGTCACCCCTCCACTTT.

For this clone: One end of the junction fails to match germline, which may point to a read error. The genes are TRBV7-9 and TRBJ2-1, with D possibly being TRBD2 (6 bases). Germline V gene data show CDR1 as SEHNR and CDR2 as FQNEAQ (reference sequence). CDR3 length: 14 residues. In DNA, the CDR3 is TGTGCCAGCAGCAATACCGGGACTCTCGGGGAAGGGATCTTC. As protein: CASSNTGTLGEGIF.

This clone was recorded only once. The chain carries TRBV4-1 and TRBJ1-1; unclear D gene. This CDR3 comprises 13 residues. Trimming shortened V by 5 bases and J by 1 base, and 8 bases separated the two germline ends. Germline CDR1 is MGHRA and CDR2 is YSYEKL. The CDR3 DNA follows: TGCGCCAGCAGCGCCAGGTCGAACACTGAAGCTTTCTTT. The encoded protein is CASSARSNTEAFF.

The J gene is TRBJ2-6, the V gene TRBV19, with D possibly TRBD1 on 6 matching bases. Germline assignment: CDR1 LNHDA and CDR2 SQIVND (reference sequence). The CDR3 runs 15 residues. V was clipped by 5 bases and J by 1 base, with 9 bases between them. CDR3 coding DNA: TGTGCCAGTAGTGCCCAGGGGTCTGGGGCCAACGTCCTGACTTTC. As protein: CASSAQGSGANVLTF. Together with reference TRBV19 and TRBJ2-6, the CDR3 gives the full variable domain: DGGITQSPKYLFRKEGQNVTLSCEQNLNHDAMYWYRQDPGQGLRLIYYSQIVNDFQKGDIAEGYSVSREKKESFPLTVTSAQKNPTAFYLCASSAQGSGANVLTFGAGSRLTVL.

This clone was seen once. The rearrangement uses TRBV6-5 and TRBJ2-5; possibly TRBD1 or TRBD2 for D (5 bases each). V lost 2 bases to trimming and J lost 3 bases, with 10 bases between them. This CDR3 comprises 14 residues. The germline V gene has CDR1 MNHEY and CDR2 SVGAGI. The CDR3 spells CASSYTGREETQYF. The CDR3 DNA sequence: TGTGCCAGCAGTTACACGGGACGAGAAGAGACCCAGTACTTC.

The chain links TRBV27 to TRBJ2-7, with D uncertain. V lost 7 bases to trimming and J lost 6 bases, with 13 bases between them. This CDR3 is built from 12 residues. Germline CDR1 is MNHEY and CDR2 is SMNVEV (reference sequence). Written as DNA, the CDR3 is TGTGCCAGCAAACGTCTAGTCGGCGAGCAGTACTTC. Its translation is CASKRLVGEQYF.

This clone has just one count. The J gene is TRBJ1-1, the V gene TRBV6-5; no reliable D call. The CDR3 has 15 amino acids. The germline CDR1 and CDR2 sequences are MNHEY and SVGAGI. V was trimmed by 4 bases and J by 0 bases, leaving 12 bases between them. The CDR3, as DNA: TGTGCCAGCAGTTGGAGTCAAACCATGAACACTGAAGCTTTCTTT. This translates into CASSWSQTMNTEAFF.